Detailed here is one T cell receptor beta chain. Its cognate antigen is unknown. For sequencing, patients were chosen who had shown expansion of CD8+CD57+ cells by flow cytometry. As a group, the patients uniformly had severe acquired aplastic anemia. Genomic DNA, the template, was used for profiling of the TCR beta VDJ and CDR3. TCRdb independently ran MiXCR on the reads; one entry per CDR3 protein. The sample gives 130,000 or so distinct CDR3 sequences, about 50% of which show up once; 25% to 35% is in the top ten. The data belong to a study of CD8+CD57+ T cells in acquired aplastic anemia. For the study at large: Quantities of DNA derived from sorted CD4+ and CD8+ cells averaged 3.2 ug.

This CDR3 spans 14 amino acids. The junction had 6 bases not matched to a gene; V was cut back by 3 bases and J by 5 bases. CDR1 is SGHRS and CDR2 is YFSETQ in the germline V gene. Study results and caveats: Significant differences in CD8+ Simpson's diversity were not observed between patients and controls. Found in both controls and patients were around 30 CD8+ CDR3 sequences.

The TCR comes from a human donor with aplastic anemia. Source material: sorted CD4+, CD8+, or CD8+CD57+ T cells (not recorded which) from PBMCs. The V gene is TRBV5-1, the J gene TRBJ2-7; 9 bases map to TRBD1. CDR3 loop: CASSSTGTGNEQYF. The CDR3 coding sequence is TGCGCCAGCAGCTCGACCGGGACAGGGAACGAGCAGTACTTC.